This TCR beta chain was sequenced in a study of CD8+ T cells in alopecia areata (dated by TCRdb to 2016 to 2019). About the full investigation: The treated patients, all with moderate-to-severe alopecia areata, were enrolled in an open-label pilot trial of oral tofacitinib given at 5 to 10 mg twice daily. To study T cell clonal expansion in alopecia areata, the researchers applied high-throughput TCRbeta sequencing to both the C3H/HeJ mouse model and human patients. Patients received tofacitinib for 6 to 18 months and were then followed off drug for 6 months to check for delayed response and recurrence. In treated patients, disease severity was measured using the SALT score, which gives the percentage of scalp surface area affected. In humans, TCRbeta sequencing was performed on scalp tissue and on sorted CD4+ and CD8+ peripheral blood T cells from healthy controls and from patients with patchy or totalis/universalis alopecia areata. Biopsies were taken from tofacitinib-treated patients at baseline and at 4 and 24 weeks of treatment, and a later scalp biopsy was taken in several of the tofacitinib-treated patients. Scalp clonality was compared among normal scalp (n=4), patchy alopecia areata scalp (n=8), and alopecia totalis/universalis scalp (n=8). Amplification of TCRbeta CDR3 regions was done by immunoSEQ multiplex PCR using 35 Vbeta forward primers and 13 Jbeta reverse primers. RNA came from the PAXgene miRNA kit for fixed scalp, the miRNeasy kit for PBMCs, and the RNeasy kit for mouse skin.

This sample's time point label indicates: about 25 weeks on oral tofacitinib. In the paper's terms, the treatment or condition label means: oral pan-JAK inhibitor, 5-10 mg twice daily. Peripheral blood and lesional scalp punch biopsies were obtained from patients with alopecia areata. Human scalp biopsies were immediately fixed in PAXgene tissue containers. Worth noting for this clone: The specificity of this receptor is unknown. No much larger clone exists at a distance of one base, and base qualities are not known.

Library construction relied on the immunoSEQ multiplex PCR assay. To provide template for TCR sequencing, every sample had RNA extracted and reverse transcribed into cDNA. First-strand cDNA was synthesized with SuperScript III using a 2:1 mix of oligo-dT and random hexamers. A synthetic immune receptor repertoire was used to gauge amplification bias, and whatever bias remained was removed computationally. On the study's bioinformatics: Raw reads were preprocessed for error removal, and CDR3 was defined according to IMGT conventions as running from the conserved cysteine to phenylalanine. Clonality was computed as 1 minus the Shannon entropy, with the entropy normalized by log2 of the number of productive unique TCRs. CD4 or CD8 identity of scalp clones was inferred by cross-referencing scalp TCRbeta sequences with sorted blood CD4 and CD8 repertoires. As stored in TCRdb, this immuneACCESS dataset retains in-frame rearrangements with V and J assigned. A fraction of the clones does not appear; measured against another copy, unresolved V genes explain less than half of the discrepancy, and the remainder lacks a known reason. The D gene and trimming were derived from the DNA, and the V and J assignments and clone size from that table. Here the sample has roughly 3,800 clones; over 65% occur a single time. Of the sample, around 5.9% is held by the ten largest clones.

General conclusions and limits of the study: Because the treated cohort was small and had only one nonresponder, larger studies are needed to examine links between baseline CD8+ expansion and response. Shared TCR sequences between patients were less evident than in mice, which may be partly attributable to HLA diversity in the patient population. During tofacitinib treatment, many expanded lesional clones stuck around in both scalp and blood, and this persistence may partly explain why relapse happens after treatment is stopped. With tofacitinib, both scalp clonality and the number of expanded CD8+ clones among the top 100 scalp clones went down significantly. Lesional scalp, especially in alopecia totalis/universalis, showed higher clonality and more expanded CD8+ clones than normal scalp, suggesting antigenic drive. Unlike mouse skin, which is dominated by gammadelta T cells, normal human skin has resident alphabeta T cells that are also sequenced, and this complicates analysis of the scalp TCR repertoire.

From a lookup of the germline V gene, CDR1 and CDR2 are LGHNA and YNFKEQ. Reading from cysteine to phenylalanine, the CDR3 counts 15 amino acids. Only the CDR3 part of the read is kept: 45 bases, read in frame from the first base. Trimming removed 3 bases from V and 5 bases from J, leaving 14 bases between the germline ends. The rearrangement combines TRBV4-2 with TRBJ1-5, and possibly TRBD1, on 6 matching bases. The TCR comes from a human donor with alopecia areata. This specimen consisted of skin, obtained at week 24, from a patient treated with tofacitinib. The DNA sequence follows: TGTGCCAGCAGCCAGGGGGCGGAGGGAGATCAGCCCCAGCATTTT. It translates as CASSQGAEGDQPQHF.